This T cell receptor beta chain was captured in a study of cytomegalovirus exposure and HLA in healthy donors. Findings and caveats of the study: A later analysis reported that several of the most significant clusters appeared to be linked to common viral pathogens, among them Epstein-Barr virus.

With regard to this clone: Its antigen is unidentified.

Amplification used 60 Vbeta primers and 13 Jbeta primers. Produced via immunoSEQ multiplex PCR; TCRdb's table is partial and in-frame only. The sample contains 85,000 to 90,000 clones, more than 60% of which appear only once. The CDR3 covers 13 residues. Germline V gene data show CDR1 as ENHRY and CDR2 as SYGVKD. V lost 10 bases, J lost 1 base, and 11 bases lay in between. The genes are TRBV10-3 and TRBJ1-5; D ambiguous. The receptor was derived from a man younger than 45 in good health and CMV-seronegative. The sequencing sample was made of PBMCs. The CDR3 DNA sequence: TGTGCCACTACCCGGGAAAGCAATCAGCCCCAGCATTTT. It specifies CATTRESNQPQHF.